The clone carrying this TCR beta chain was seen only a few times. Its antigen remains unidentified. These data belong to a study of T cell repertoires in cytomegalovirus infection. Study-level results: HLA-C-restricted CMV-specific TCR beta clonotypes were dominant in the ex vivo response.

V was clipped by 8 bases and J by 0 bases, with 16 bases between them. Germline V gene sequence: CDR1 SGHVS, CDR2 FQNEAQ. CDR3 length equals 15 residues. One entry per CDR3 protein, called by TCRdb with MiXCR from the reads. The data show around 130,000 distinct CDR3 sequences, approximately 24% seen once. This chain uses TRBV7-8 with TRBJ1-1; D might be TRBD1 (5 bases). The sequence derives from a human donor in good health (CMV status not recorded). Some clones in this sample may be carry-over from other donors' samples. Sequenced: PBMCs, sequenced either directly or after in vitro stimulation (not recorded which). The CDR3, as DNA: TGTGCCAGCCGATTATCCGGGACGGTGAACACTGAAGCTTTCTTT. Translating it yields CASRLSGTVNTEAFF.